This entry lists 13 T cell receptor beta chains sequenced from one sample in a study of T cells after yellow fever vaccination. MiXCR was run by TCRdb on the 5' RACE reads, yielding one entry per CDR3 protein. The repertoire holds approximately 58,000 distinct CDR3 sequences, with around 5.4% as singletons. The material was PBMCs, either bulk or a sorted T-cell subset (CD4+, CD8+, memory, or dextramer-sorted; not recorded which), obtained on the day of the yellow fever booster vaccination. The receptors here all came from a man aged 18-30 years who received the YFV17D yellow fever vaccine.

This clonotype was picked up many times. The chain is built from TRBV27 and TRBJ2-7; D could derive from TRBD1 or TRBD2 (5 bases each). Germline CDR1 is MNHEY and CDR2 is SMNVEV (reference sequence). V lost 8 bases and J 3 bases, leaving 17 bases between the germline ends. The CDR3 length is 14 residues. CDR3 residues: CASGIYGTYYEQYF. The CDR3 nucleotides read TGTGCCAGCGGGATTTACGGGACGTACTACGAGCAGTACTTC.

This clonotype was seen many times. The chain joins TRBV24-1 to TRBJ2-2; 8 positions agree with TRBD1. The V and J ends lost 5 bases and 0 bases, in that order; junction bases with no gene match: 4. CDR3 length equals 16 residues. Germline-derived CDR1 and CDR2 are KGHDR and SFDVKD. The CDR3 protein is CATSAPGQANTGELFF. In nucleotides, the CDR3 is TGTGCCACCAGTGCCCCGGGACAGGCGAACACCGGGGAGCTGTTTTTT.

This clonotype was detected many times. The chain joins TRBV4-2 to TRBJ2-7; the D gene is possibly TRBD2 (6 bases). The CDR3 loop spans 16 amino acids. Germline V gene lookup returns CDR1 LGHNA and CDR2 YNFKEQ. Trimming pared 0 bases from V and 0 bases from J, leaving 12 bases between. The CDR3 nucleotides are TGTGCCAGCAGCCAAGATCCCGGGGGAGGCTCCTACGAGCAGTACTTC. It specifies CASSQDPGGGSYEQYF.

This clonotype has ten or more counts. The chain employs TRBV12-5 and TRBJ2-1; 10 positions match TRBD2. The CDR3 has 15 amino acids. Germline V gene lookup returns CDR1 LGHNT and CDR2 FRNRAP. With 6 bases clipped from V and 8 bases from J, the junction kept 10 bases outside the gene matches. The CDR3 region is CASGTSGGAIYEQFF. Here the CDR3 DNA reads TGTGCTAGTGGAACCAGCGGGGGGGCAATCTATGAGCAGTTCTTC.

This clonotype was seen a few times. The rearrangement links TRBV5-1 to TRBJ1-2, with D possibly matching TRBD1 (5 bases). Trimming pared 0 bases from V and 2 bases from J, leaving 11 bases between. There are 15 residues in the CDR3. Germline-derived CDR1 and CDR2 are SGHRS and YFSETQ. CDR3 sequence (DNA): TGCGCCAGCAGCTTGGATCCGGGGGAAAACTATGGCTACACCTTC. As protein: CASSLDPGENYGYTF.

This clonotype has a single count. DNA of the CDR3: TGTGCCAGCAGCCAGATAGGGACGGAGGTTTCCTACGAGCAGTACTTC. Its translation: CASSQIGTEVSYEQYF. The V and J genes are TRBV4-2 and TRBJ2-7, with D perhaps matching TRBD1 or TRBD2 (5 bases each). Trimming left V 3 bases short and J 1 base short, with 16 bases between. The CDR3 loop spans 16 amino acids. The germline CDR1 and CDR2 sequences are LGHNA and YNFKEQ.

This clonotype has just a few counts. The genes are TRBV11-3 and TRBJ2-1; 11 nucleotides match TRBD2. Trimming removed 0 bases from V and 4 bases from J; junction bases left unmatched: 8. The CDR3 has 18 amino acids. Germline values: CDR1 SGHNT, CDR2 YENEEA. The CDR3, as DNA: TGTGCCAGCAGCTTAGATAGGGCTAGCGGGGGGAAATACAATGAGCAGTTCTTC. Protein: CASSLDRASGGKYNEQFF. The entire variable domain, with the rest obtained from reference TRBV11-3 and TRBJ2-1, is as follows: EAGVVQSPRYKIIEKKQPVAFWCNPISGHNTLYWYLQNLGQGPELLIRYENEEAVDDSQLPKDRFSAERLKGVDSTLKIQPAELGDSAVYLCASSLDRASGGKYNEQFFGPGTRLTVL.

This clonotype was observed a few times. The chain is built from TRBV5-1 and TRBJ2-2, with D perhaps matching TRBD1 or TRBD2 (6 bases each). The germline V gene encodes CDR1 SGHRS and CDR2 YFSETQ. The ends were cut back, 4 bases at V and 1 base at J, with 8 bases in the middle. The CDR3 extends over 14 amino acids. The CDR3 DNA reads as TGCGCCAGCAGCGCGGGACAGAACACCGGGGAGCTGTTTTTT. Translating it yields CASSAGQNTGELFF.

The CDR3 coding sequence is TGTGCCAGCAGGCCCGTCGCAGATACGCAGTATTTT. Translating it yields CASRPVADTQYF. The chain carries TRBV6-5 and TRBJ2-3; D is undetermined. CDR1 MNHEY and CDR2 SVGAGI come from the germline V gene. The CDR3 consists of 12 residues. Trimming took 6 bases from V and 4 from J, leaving 8 bases between them.

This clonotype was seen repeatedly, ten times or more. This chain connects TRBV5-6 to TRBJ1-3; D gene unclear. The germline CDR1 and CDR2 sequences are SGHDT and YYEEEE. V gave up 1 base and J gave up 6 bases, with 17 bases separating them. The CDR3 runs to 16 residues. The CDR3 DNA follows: TGTGCCAGCAGCTTGTTTGACGGAGCAGGCGAAAACACCATATATTTT. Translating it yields CASSLFDGAGENTIYF.

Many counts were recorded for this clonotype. Here the CDR3 reads CASSDSSGLSTDTQYF. CDR3 DNA: TGTGCCAGCAGCGACTCTAGCGGACTTAGCACAGATACGCAGTATTTT. The chain couples TRBV9 to TRBJ2-3; TRBD2 agrees at 7 bases. CDR1 SGDLS and CDR2 YYNGEE come from the germline V gene. The length of the CDR3 is 16 residues. Trimming took 3 bases from V and 0 from J; bases not matched to a gene: 7.

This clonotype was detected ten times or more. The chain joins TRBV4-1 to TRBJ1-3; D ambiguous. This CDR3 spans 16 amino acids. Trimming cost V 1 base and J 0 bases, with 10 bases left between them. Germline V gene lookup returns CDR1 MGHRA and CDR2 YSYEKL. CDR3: CASSQVFSSSGNTIYF. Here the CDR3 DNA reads TGCGCCAGCAGCCAAGTTTTTAGCAGCTCTGGAAACACCATATATTTT.

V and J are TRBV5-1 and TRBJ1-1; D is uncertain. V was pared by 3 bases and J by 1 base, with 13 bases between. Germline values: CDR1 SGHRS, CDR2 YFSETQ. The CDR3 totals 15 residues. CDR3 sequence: CASSSVGAGNTEAFF. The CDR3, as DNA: TGCGCCAGCAGCTCCGTTGGTGCGGGGAACACTGAAGCTTTCTTT.